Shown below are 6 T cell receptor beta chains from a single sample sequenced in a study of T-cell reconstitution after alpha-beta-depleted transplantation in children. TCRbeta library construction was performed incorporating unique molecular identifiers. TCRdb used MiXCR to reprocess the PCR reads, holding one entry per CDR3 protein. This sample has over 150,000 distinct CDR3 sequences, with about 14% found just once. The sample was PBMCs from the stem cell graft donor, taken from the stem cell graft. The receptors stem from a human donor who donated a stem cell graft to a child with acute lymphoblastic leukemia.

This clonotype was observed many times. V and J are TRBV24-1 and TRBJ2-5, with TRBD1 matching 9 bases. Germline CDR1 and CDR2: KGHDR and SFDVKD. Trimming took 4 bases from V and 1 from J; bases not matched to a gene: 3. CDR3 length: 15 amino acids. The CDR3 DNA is TGTGCCACCAGTGACACGGACAGGGGCCAAGAGACCCAGTACTTC. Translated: CATSDTDRGQETQYF.

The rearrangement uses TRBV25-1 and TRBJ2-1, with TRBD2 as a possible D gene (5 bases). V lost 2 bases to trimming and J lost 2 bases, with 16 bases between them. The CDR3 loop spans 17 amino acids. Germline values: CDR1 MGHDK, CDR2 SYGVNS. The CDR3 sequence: CASSEAGGQAPYNEQFF. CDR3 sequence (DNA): TGTGCCAGCAGTGAAGCGGGCGGGCAGGCCCCCTACAATGAGCAGTTCTTC.

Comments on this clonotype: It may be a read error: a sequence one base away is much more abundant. The CDR3 nucleotides read TGTGCCAGTAGTACGGACAGTTTCAACACTGAAGCTTTCTTT. It codes for CASSTDSFNTEAFF. The chain employs TRBV19 and TRBJ1-1; perhaps TRBD1 as D (6 bases). The ends were cut back, 4 bases at V and 2 bases at J, with 11 bases in the middle. CDR3 length: 14 residues. From germline, CDR1 is LNHDA and CDR2 SQIVND (reference sequence).

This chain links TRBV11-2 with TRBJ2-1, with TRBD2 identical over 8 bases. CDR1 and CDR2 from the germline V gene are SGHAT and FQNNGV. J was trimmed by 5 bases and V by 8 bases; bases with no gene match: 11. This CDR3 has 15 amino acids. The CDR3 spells CASRISGGVDNEQFF. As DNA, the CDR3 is TGTGCCAGCCGTATTTCGGGAGGGGTTGACAATGAGCAGTTCTTC.

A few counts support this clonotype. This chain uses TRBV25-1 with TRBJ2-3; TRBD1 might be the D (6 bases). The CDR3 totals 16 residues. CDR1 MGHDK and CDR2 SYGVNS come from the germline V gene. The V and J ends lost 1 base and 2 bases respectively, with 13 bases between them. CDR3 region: CASSEFWGPTTDTQYF. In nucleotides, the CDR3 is TGTGCCAGCAGTGAATTTTGGGGGCCGACCACAGATACGCAGTATTTT.

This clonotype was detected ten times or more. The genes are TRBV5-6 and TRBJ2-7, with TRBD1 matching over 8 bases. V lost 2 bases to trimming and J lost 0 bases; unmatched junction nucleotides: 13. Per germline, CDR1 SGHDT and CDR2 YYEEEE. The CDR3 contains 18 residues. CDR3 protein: CASSFGSWGQDLSYEQYF. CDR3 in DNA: TGTGCCAGCAGCTTTGGTAGTTGGGGACAGGACCTCTCCTACGAGCAGTACTTC. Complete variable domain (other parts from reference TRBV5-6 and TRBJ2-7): DAGVTQSPTHLIKTRGQQVTLRCSPKSGHDTVSWYQQALGQGPQFIFQYYEEEERQRGNFPDRFSGHQFPNYSSELNVNALLLGDSALYLCASSFGSWGQDLSYEQYFGPGTRLTVT.